This T cell receptor (beta chain) stems from a study of early T cells in non-severe SARS-CoV-2 infection. Notes on the study in general: Lookups in VDJdb leaned toward anti-spike CD8 responses and missed private and CD4 specificities.

The TCR library protocol was used to attach unique molecular identifiers. These identifiers were attached to individual cDNA molecules. TCRdb redid the calling of the 5' RACE reads with MiXCR, one entry per CDR3 protein. The table shows roughly 69,000 distinct CDR3 sequences, with almost 9% occurring only once. The V segment lost 3 bases and the J segment 6 bases; nucleotides outside the gene matches: 3. The germline V gene encodes CDR1 DFQATT and CDR2 SNEGSKA (reference sequence). The CDR3 has 13 amino acids. As to this clonotype: Its antigen is still unknown.

The TCR sequence derives from an adult who was a healthcare worker with PCR-confirmed SARS-CoV-2 infection or an uninfected control (not recorded which). The material sequenced was whole blood, taken at baseline. This chain connects TRBV20-1 to TRBJ2-2, with 8 bases aligning to TRBD2. The CDR3 loop is CSARVSGAGELFF. CDR3 in DNA: TGCAGTGCTAGGGTTAGCGGGGCCGGGGAGCTGTTTTTT.